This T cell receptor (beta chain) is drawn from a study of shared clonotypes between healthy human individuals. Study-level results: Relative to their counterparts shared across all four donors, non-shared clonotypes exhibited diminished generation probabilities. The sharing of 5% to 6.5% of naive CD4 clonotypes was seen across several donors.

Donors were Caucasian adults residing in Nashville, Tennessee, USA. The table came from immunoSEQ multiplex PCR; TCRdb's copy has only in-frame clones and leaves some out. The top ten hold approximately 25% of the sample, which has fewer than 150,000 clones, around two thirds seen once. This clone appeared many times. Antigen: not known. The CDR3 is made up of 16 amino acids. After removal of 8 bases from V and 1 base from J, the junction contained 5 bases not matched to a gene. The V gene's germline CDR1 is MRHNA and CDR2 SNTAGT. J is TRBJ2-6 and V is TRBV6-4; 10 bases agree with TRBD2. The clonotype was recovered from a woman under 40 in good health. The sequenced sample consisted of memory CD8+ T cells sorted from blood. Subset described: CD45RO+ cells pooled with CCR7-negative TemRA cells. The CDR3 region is CASGTSGTSGANVLTF. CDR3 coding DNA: TGTGCCAGCGGAACTAGCGGGACATCTGGGGCCAACGTCCTGACTTTC.